The rows below give T cell receptor beta chains drawn from one sample of a study of cytomegalovirus exposure and HLA in healthy donors. TCRdb's copy holds only in-frame clones and misses some; the assay was immunoSEQ multiplex PCR. This sample has more than 95,000 clones, with 81% found just once. The sample taken for sequencing was PBMCs. These receptors all come from a woman in her twenties or thirties in good health and CMV-seronegative. Each CDR3 is given with its conserved first and last residue. D genes are given only for firm matches. Some rows mark clone size as missing; the rest say once, few, many or name a class of expanded clone.

J gene	clone size	D gene	V gene	CDR3 DNA	CDR3 protein
TRBJ2-3	few	NA	TRBV5-8	TGTGCCAGCAGCTTCCCCGGGGGAACAGATACGCAGTATTTT	CASSFPGGTDTQYF
TRBJ1-4	NA	NA	TRBV4-1	TGCGCCAGCAGTTTTGGGGGGGGTCCCGAAAAACTGTTTTTT	CASSFGGGPEKLFF
TRBJ2-3	few	NA	TRBV27	TGTGCCAGCAGTTTCACCTTTCAGGATACGCAGTATTTT	CASSFTFQDTQYF
TRBJ2-1	few	TRBD2	TRBV11-3	TGTGCCAGCAGCTTAGGGGGCGGGAGGGCCGGCGTTGAGCAGTTCTTC	CASSLGGGRAGVEQFF
TRBJ2-5	NA	NA	TRBV11-2	TGTGCCAGCAGCTTAGATCGGCGAATCAGGAAAGAGACCCAGTACTTC	CASSLDRRIRKETQYF
TRBJ1-3	few	NA	TRBV28	TGTGCCAGCAGTTTAGATTTTTCAGGGAACGCCATATATTTT	CASSLDFSGNAIYF
TRBJ1-5	NA	NA	TRBV21-1	TGTGCCAGCACCAGGGGACAGGGGAAGGACCAGCCCCAGCATTTT	CASTRGQGKDQPQHF
TRBJ1-1	once	TRBD1	TRBV7-9	TGTGCCAGCAGCTTGGGCGGGACAGCGAACACTGAAGCTTTCTTT	CASSLGGTANTEAFF
TRBJ2-4	NA	NA	TRBV7-9	TGTGCCAGCAGCTTCTGGAAGTCAGGGGCCAAAAACATTCAGTACTTC	CASSFWKSGAKNIQYF
TRBJ2-3	NA	TRBD1	TRBV2	TGTGCCAGCAGTGGGGGGACAGTCACTACCACAGATACGCAGTATTTT	CASSGGTVTTTDTQYF
TRBJ2-7	NA	NA	TRBV6-1	TGTGCCAGCGAAGTCAGGGTCTACGAGCAGTACTTC	CASEVRVYEQYF
TRBJ1-6	NA	NA	TRBV5-1	TGCGCCAGCAGCTTAGAGGGGGATTATAATTCACCCCTCCACTTT	CASSLEGDYNSPLHF
TRBJ1-5	NA	NA	TRBV19	TGTGCCAGTAGTATATTCGGGCAGGGTAATCAGCCCCAGCATTTT	CASSIFGQGNQPQHF
TRBJ1-5	NA	TRBD1	TRBV2	TGTGCCAGCAGCCGCGGGGGACAGGGGGCAATTGACAATCAGCCCCAGCATTTT	CASSRGGQGAIDNQPQHF
TRBJ2-5	NA	TRBD2	TRBV19	TGTGCCAGTAATCACCTGACTAGCGGGGGCCAAGAGACCCAGTACTTC	CASNHLTSGGQETQYF
TRBJ1-5	NA	NA	TRBV7-9	TGTGCCAGCAGCTTAGCCCAGGGGCGGAATCAGCCCCAGCATTTT	CASSLAQGRNQPQHF
TRBJ2-5	NA	TRBD2	TRBV9	TGTGCCAGCAGCGTGACGGGAGGGGGACAAGAGACCCAGTACTTC	CASSVTGGGQETQYF
TRBJ2-5	NA	TRBD1	TRBV5-4	TGTGCCAGCAGCATGACAGGGATCCAAGAGACCCAGTACTTC	CASSMTGIQETQYF
TRBJ2-7	NA	NA	TRBV6-7	TGTGCCAGCAGGGGGTCGCCGGACAGCCTCTACGAGCAGTACTTC	CASRGSPDSLYEQYF
TRBJ1-1	NA	NA	TRBV5-8	TGTGCCAGCAGCTTAGGGGTCGTAGGGGTAGGATCTGTCGGTGAAGCTTTCTTT	CASSLGVVGVGSVGEAFF
TRBJ1-2	NA	NA	TRBV11-2	TGTGCCAGCAGCTTAGCGGGGGGCAATGGCTACACCTTC	CASSLAGGNGYTF
TRBJ1-2	NA	NA	TRBV5-1	TGCGCCAGCAGCTTGTTCAGCCCAGGAGGCTACACCTTC	CASSLFSPGGYTF
TRBJ1-5	NA	NA	TRBV18	TGTGCCAGCTCCAGGGGTAGCAATCAGCCCCAGCATTTT	CASSRGSNQPQHF
TRBJ2-7	NA	NA	TRBV30	TGTGCCTGGAGAGCAAACAGTGTTAACTACGAGCAGTACTTC	CAWRANSVNYEQYF
TRBJ2-3	few	TRBD2	TRBV7-3	TGTGCCAGCAGCTTAGGAGCGGGGGGATCAGATACGCAGTATTTT	CASSLGAGGSDTQYF
TRBJ2-1	NA	TRBD2	TRBV7-9	TGTTCCAGCAGCTTAGCGGGTAGCGGGAGCATGAATGAGCAGTTCTTC	CSSSLAGSGSMNEQFF
TRBJ2-3	few	TRBD1	TRBV30	TGTGCCTGGGGGGGACAGGGGAGTACAGATACGCAGTATTTT	CAWGGQGSTDTQYF
TRBJ1-3	NA	NA	TRBV6-1	TGTGCCAGCAGTGATCTCCCCGGGGGGCTAAGCTCTGGAAACACCATATATTTT	CASSDLPGGLSSGNTIYF
TRBJ1-3	NA	NA	TRBV4-3	TGCGCCAGCAGCCAAGGAAAGGGCAGGGTGGGAAACACCATATATTTT	CASSQGKGRVGNTIYF
TRBJ1-5	once	TRBD1	TRBV10-3	TGTGCCATCAGTGAGTCGGACAGGGGGGTTCAGCCCCAGCATTTT	CAISESDRGVQPQHF
TRBJ2-1	few	NA	TRBV30	TGTGCCTGGACTAGCAACGACAGGTACAATGAGCAGTTCTTC	CAWTSNDRYNEQFF
TRBJ2-5	NA	TRBD1	TRBV6-1	TGTGCCAGCCTGGGACAGGGGTCGGGAAAGACCCAGTACTTC	CASLGQGSGKTQYF
TRBJ2-5	NA	NA	TRBV7-3	TGTGCCAGCAGCTTAAATCCGGGATGGAAAGAGACCCAGTACTTC	CASSLNPGWKETQYF
TRBJ1-6	NA	NA	TRBV5-5	TGTGCCAGCACAAACATGGGGGGGTACAATTCACCCCTCCACTTT	CASTNMGGYNSPLHF
TRBJ1-2	NA	NA	TRBV7-9	TGTTCCAGCAGCCCACAGGGTTATGGCTACACCTTC	CSSSPQGYGYTF
TRBJ2-7	NA	TRBD1	TRBV18	TGTGCCAGCCATACCGGGACAGCACCCTACGAGCAGTACTTC	CASHTGTAPYEQYF
TRBJ2-1	few	NA	TRBV6-1	TGTGCCAGCAGTGAACTAGCGCTCATCTTC	CASSELALIF
TRBJ2-7	NA	NA	TRBV13	TGTGCCAGCAGCCAAGAAAGAGAAGGGGACGAGCAGTACTTC	CASSQEREGDEQYF
TRBJ1-1	NA	TRBD1	TRBV27	TGTGCCAGCAGAACCGGGACAGGGGCGGGTGAAGCTTTCTTT	CASRTGTGAGEAFF
TRBJ1-1	NA	NA	TRBV5-1	TGCGCCAGCAGGTGGGAGCCGAACACTGAAGCTTTCTTT	CASRWEPNTEAFF
TRBJ2-1	NA	NA	TRBV2	TGTGCCAGCCGTCTGGACTCCGTTTCCCGGCAGTTCTTC	CASRLDSVSRQFF